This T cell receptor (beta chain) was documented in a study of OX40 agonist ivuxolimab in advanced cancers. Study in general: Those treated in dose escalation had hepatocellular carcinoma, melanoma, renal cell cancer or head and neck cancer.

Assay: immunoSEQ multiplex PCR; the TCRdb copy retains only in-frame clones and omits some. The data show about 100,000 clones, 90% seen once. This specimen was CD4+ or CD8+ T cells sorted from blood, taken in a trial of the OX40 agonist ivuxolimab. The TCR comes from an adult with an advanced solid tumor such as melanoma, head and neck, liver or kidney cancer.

CDR3 sequence reads: CASSAGTRPYEQYF. CDR3 nucleotide sequence: TGTGCCAGCAGCGCCGGGACTAGACCTTACGAGCAGTACTTC. The rearrangement joins TRBV5-4 to TRBJ2-7; 8 positions agree with TRBD2. The ends lost 4 bases at V and 4 bases at J; junction bases unmatched: 7. Germline assignment: CDR1 SGHNT and CDR2 YYREEE (reference sequence). This CDR3 region has 14 residues.